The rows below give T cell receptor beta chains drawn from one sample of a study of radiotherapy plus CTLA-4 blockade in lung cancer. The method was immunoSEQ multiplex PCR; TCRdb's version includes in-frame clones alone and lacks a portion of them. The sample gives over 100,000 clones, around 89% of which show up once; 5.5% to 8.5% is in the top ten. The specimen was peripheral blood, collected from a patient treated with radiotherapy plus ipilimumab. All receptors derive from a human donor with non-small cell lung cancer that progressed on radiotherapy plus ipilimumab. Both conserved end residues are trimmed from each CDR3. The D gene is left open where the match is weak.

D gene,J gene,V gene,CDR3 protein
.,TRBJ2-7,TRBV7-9,ASSLEPSSYEQY
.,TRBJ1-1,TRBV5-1,ASRLGGDEAF
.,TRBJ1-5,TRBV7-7,ASSLAPNQPQH
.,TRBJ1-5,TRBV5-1,ASSLAGVGNQPQH
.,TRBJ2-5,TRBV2,ASTLGSETQY
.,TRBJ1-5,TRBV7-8,ASSLRRQDSNQPQH
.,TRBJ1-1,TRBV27,ASSLSRGNTEAF
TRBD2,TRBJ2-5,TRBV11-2,ASSLDLGRDQETQY
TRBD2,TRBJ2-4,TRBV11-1,ASSSGGAKNIQY
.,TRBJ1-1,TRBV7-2,ASSLQENTEAF
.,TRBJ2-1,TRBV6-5,ASSYLSDLTPDEQF
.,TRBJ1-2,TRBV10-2,ASSETGTEYYGYT
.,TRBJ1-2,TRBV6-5,ATGGGLDYGYT
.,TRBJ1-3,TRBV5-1,ASSPDLGNTIY
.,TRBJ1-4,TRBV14,ASSQTGYFNEKLF
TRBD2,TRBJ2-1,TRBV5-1,ASSPGLAGSYNEQF
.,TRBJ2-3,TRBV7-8,ASINPRESTDTQY
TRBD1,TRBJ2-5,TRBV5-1,ASSARGFETQY